One and the same sample provided the 6 T cell receptor beta chains below, sequenced in a study of OX40 agonist ivuxolimab in advanced cancers. The receptor library was made with the immunoSEQ multiplex PCR assay. TCRdb provides this immuneACCESS table in a form limited to in-frame rearrangements. Some clones are lacking; in checked studies, under half of them reflect an unresolved V gene, and why the rest are absent is not known. This sample is represented by more than 50,000 clones; 85% of them were singletons. The biggest ten clones account for roughly 3.5% of the sample. Sequencing was performed on CD4+ or CD8+ T cells sorted from blood, taken in a trial of the OX40 agonist ivuxolimab. Receptor source: an adult with an advanced solid tumor such as melanoma, head and neck, liver or kidney cancer.

The J gene is TRBJ2-6, the V gene TRBV7-3; D not resolved. The CDR3 consists of 15 residues. V was cut by 5 bases and J by 3 bases, with 11 bases left in between. The germline gives CDR1 SGHTA, CDR2 FQGTGA. The CDR3 here is CASSAGQVGANVLTF. CDR3 sequence (DNA): TGTGCCAGCAGCGCTGGTCAAGTTGGGGCCAACGTCCTGACTTTC.

The chain uses TRBV15 and TRBJ2-1, with 12 nucleotides matching TRBD2. Losses at the gene ends were 3 bases for V and 7 bases for J; bases not matched to a gene: 4. The V gene's germline CDR1 is LNHNV and CDR2 YYDKDF (reference sequence). CDR3 length: 15 amino acids. The CDR3 protein is CATSSGLAGYNEQFF. The CDR3 DNA sequence: TGTGCCACCAGCAGCGGACTAGCGGGATATAATGAGCAGTTCTTC.

The chain combines TRBV6-5 with TRBJ2-5, with D perhaps being TRBD1 or TRBD2 (6 bases each). The V end lost 0 bases, the J end lost 5 bases, and 13 bases lay between the germline ends. The CDR3 extends over 15 amino acids. Germline V lookup: CDR1 MNHEY, CDR2 SVGAGI. CDR3 in amino acids: CASSYSRGARETQYF. As DNA, the CDR3 is TGTGCCAGCAGTTACTCGAGGGGGGCGCGGGAGACCCAGTACTTC.

The chain recombines TRBV19 with TRBJ2-1; 10 nucleotides line up with TRBD1. Germline values: CDR1 LNHDA, CDR2 SQIVND (reference sequence). V was clipped by 7 bases and J by 8 bases; unmatched bases: 5. The length of the CDR3 is 13 residues. The CDR3 region has the DNA TGTGCCAGTAAGGGACAGGGGATGGATGAGCAGTTCTTC. This encodes CASKGQGMDEQFF.

In its sample, this clone was seen once. The chain employs TRBV7-2 and TRBJ2-1; 7 nucleotides align to TRBD2. Germline V gene lookup returns CDR1 SGHTA and CDR2 FQGNSA. The CDR3 extends over 15 amino acids. V gave up 5 bases and J gave up 5 bases; unmatched junction bases: 9. CDR3 nucleotide sequence: TGTGCCAGCAGCCCCAGAGGGCGGGGGAACAATGAGCAGTTCTTC. Residues: CASSPRGRGNNEQFF.

V and J are TRBV5-4 and TRBJ2-1, with D hard to call. The V end lost 2 bases, the J end lost 6 bases, and 12 bases lay between the germline ends. The CDR3 covers 14 residues. Germline V lookup: CDR1 SGHNT, CDR2 YYREEE (reference sequence). Here the CDR3 DNA reads TGTGCCAGCAGCTTCGTGGGAAACCCCAATGAGCAGTTCTTC. Its translation is CASSFVGNPNEQFF.